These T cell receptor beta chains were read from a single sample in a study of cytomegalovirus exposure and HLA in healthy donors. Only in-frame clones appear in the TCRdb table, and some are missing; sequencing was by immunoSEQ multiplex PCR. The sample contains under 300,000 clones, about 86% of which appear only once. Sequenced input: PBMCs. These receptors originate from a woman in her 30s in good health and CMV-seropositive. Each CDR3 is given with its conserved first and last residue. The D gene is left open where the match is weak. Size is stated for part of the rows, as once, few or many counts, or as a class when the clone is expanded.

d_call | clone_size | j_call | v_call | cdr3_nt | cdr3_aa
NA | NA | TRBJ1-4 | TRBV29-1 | TGCAGCGTGAGGGCCAAAACTAATGAAAAACTGTTTTTT | CSVRAKTNEKLFF
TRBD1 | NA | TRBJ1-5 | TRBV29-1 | TGCAGCGTCACACAGGGGTATAGCAATCAGCCCCAGCATTTT | CSVTQGYSNQPQHF
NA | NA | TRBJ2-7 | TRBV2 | TGTGCCAGCTGCAGGATTTTTTCCTACGAGCAGTACTTC | CASCRIFSYEQYF
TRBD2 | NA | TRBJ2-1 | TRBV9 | TGTGCCAGCAGCGTCCGACTAGCGGGAGGCCATGAGCAGTTCTTC | CASSVRLAGGHEQFF
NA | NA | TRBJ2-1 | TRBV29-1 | TGCAGCGTTGACCCAGACTACAATGAGCAGTTCTTC | CSVDPDYNEQFF
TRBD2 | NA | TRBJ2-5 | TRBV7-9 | TGTGCCAGCAGCTTAGGACCACTAGCGGAAGAGACCCAGTACTTC | CASSLGPLAEETQYF
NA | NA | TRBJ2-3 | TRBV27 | TGTGCCAGCAGTCCCAATGGGAACCCTTTTCGACTAGGCACAGATACGCAGTATTTT | CASSPNGNPFRLGTDTQYF
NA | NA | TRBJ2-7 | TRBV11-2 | TGTGCCAGCAGCTTAGTAACAGGTGGGGAGCAGTACTTC | CASSLVTGGEQYF
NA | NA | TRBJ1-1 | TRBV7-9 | TGTGCCAGCAGCTTAGACGGGGAGAGCACTGAAGCTTTCTTT | CASSLDGESTEAFF
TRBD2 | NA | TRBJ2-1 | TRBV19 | TGTGCCAGTAGAGTACCGGGACTAGCGGGAGCATTCTTC | CASRVPGLAGAFF
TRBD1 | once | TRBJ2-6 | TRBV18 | TGTGCCAGCTCTCGCCGGGACAGAAGCTCTGGGGCCAACGTCCTGACTTTC | CASSRRDRSSGANVLTF
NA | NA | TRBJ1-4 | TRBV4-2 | TGTGCCAGCAGCCTACAAGAAACTAATGAAAAACTGTTTTTT | CASSLQETNEKLFF
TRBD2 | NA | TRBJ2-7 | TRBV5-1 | TGCGCCAGCAGTCATGGGACTAGTACGGGACTAGGCGACTACGAGCAGTACTTC | CASSHGTSTGLGDYEQYF
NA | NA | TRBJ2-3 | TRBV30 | TGTGCCTGGAGTGTCCAGACAGATACGCAGTATTTT | CAWSVQTDTQYF
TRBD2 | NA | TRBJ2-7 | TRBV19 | TGTGCCAGTAGTCCAAAGCCTAGCGGGAGTTCTCACGAGCAGTACTTC | CASSPKPSGSSHEQYF
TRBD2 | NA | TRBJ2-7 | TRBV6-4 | TGTGCCAGCAGTGACTCTGACCAAGAATTAGCGGGAGGGCCATACGAGCAGTACTTC | CASSDSDQELAGGPYEQYF
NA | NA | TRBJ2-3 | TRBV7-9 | TGTGCCAGCAGCTTACCATTCACAGGGATTCTTAGCACAGATACGCAGTATTTT | CASSLPFTGILSTDTQYF
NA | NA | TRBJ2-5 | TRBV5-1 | TGCGCCAGCAGCTTACTACTAGATCAAGAGACCCAGTACTTC | CASSLLLDQETQYF
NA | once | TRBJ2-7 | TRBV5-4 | TGTGCCAGCAGCTCCACAGGGAGCTCCTACGAGCAGTACTTC | CASSSTGSSYEQYF
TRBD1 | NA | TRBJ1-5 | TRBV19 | TGTGCCAGTAGTAGGGACAGGGGCAGCAATCAGCCCCAGCATTTT | CASSRDRGSNQPQHF
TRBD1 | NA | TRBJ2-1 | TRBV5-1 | TGCGCCAGCAGCTACTCCGGGACAGGGAACTACAATGAGCAGTTCTTC | CASSYSGTGNYNEQFF
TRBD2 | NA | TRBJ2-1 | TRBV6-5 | TGTGCCAGCAGGCCTAGCGGGAGGTACAATGAGCAGTTCTTC | CASRPSGRYNEQFF
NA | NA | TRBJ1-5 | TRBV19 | TGTGCCACCGCGGACGGGGATCAGCCCCAGCATTTT | CATADGDQPQHF
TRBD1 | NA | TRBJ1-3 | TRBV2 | TGTGCCAGCAGACCCGAGAGGGGGCAGGGTGGAAACACCATATATTTT | CASRPERGQGGNTIYF
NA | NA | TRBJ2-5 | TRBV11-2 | TGTGCCAGCAGCCGACTAGGACAGGAAGAGACCCAGTACTTC | CASSRLGQEETQYF
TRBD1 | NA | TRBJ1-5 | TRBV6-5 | TGTGCCTGCGGACAGGGGCAATGGCAGCCCCAGCATTTT | CACGQGQWQPQHF
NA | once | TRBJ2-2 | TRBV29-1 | TGCAGCGTTGCCTTCGTTCAGGGGTTCGCGAACACCGGGGAGCTGTTTTTT | CSVAFVQGFANTGELFF
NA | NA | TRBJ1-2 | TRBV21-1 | TGTGCCAGCAGCAAAGCGGGCCGGTGGGATGGCTACACCTTC | CASSKAGRWDGYTF
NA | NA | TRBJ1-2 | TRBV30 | TGTGCCTGGAGTCAGGGGAAGGGTAACTATGGCTACACCTTC | CAWSQGKGNYGYTF
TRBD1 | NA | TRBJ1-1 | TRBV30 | TGTGCCTGGAGTCGGACAGGGGGGACTGAAGCTTTCTTT | CAWSRTGGTEAFF
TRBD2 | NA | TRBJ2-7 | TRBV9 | TGTGCCAGCAGCTTCGATACCGGACTAGCGGGGGTCGAGCAGTACTTC | CASSFDTGLAGVEQYF
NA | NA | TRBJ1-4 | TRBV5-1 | TGCGCCAGCAGCTATAGTAATAATGAAAAACTGTTTTTT | CASSYSNNEKLFF
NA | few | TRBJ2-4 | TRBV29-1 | TGCAGCGTTGAAGTCCGACAGGTTCTAGCCAAAAACATTCAGTACTTC | CSVEVRQVLAKNIQYF
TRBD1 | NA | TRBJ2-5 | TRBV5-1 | TGCGCCAGCAGCTGGGACAGTCAAGAGACCCAGTACTTC | CASSWDSQETQYF
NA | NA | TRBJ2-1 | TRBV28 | TGTGCCAGCACCGATAGCCCCCCCTACAATGAGCAGTTCTTC | CASTDSPPYNEQFF
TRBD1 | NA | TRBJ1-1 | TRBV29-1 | TGCAGCGTTTGTACAGGGGGCAACACTGAAGCTTTCTTT | CSVCTGGNTEAFF
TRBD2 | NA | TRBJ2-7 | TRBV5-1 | TGCGCCAGCAGCCCTGGACTAGCGGGATTAAACGAGCAGTACTTC | CASSPGLAGLNEQYF
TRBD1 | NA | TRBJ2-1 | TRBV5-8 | TGTGCCAGCAGCTTGGTAGGGACAGGGTCGAATGAGCAGTTCTTC | CASSLVGTGSNEQFF
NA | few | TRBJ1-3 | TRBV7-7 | TGTGCTAGCAGCCCAGGAGGGGAGGGAAACACCATATATTTT | CASSPGGEGNTIYF
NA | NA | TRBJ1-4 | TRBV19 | TGTGCCGTGCGACAGGCGGATGAAAAACTGTTTTTT | CAVRQADEKLFF
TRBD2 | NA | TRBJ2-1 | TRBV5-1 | TGCGCCAGCAGGGCGGGAGGGAGCTACAATGAGCAGTTCTTC | CASRAGGSYNEQFF
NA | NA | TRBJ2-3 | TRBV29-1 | TGCAGCGTGGCCGGGCAGGGATGGGGCACAGATACGCAGTATTTT | CSVAGQGWGTDTQYF
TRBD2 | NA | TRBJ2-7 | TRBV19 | TGTGCCAGTAGTTGGGCGGGAGATGGCTCCGAGCAGTACTTC | CASSWAGDGSEQYF
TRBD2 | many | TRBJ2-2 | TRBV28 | TGTGCCAGCAGTTTTTTTGATCTAGCGGGAGGCCCCGGGGAGCTGTTTTTT | CASSFFDLAGGPGELFF
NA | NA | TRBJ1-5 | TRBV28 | TGTGCCAGCAGTTCGTTCTCCTTCGACAGGAGAGAGGACAATCAGCCCCAGCATTTT | CASSSFSFDRREDNQPQHF
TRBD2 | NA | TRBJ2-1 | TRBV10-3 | TGTGCCATCAAAGGCACTAGCGGGATCTCCTACAATGAGCAGTTCTTC | CAIKGTSGISYNEQFF